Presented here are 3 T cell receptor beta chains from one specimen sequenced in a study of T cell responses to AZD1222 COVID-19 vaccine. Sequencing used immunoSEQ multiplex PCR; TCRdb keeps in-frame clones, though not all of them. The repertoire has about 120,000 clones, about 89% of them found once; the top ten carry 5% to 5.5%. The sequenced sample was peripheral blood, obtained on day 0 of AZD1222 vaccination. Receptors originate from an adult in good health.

The CDR3 sequence: CASSLEIGVGLGEGYTF. CDR3 nucleotide sequence: TGTGCCAGCAGCTTGGAAATTGGTGTCGGTTTGGGGGAAGGCTACACCTTC. The J gene is TRBJ1-2, the V gene TRBV5-6; tentatively, D is TRBD1 (5 bases). V lost 0 bases to trimming and J lost 8 bases, with 23 bases between them. The CDR3 runs 17 residues. Germline lookup yields CDR1 SGHDT and CDR2 YYEEEE.

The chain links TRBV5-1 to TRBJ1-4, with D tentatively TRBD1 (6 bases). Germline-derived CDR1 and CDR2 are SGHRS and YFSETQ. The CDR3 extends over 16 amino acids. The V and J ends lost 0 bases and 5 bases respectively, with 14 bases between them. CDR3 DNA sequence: TGCGCCAGCAGCTTGGGGAGACAGGCCTTAAATGAAAAACTGTTTTTT. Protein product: CASSLGRQALNEKLFF.

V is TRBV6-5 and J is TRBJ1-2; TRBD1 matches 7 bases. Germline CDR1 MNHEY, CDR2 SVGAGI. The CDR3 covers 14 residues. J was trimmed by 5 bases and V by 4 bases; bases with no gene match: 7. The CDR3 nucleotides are TGTGCCAGCAGTTCCCCGGGACAGCTATATGGCTACACCTTC. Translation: CASSSPGQLYGYTF.